These 8 T cell receptor beta chains came from one sample sequenced in a study of shared clonotypes between healthy human individuals (dated by TCRdb to the early 2020s). The method behind the library was the immunoSEQ multiplex PCR assay. Not all clones reach the TCRdb copy of this immuneACCESS table, which keeps in-frame sequences only. Checked studies attribute under half of the gap to unresolved V genes and leave the rest unexplained. This sample is represented by under 150,000 clones; around 73% of them were singletons. The ten largest clones capture 20% to 25% of the sample. The specimen sequenced was memory CD8+ T cells sorted from blood. Explained via the paper, the cell subset or site label denotes: CD45RO+ cells pooled with CCR7-negative TemRA cells. The receptor source for this set is a young woman in good health.

The CDR3 bases are TGTGCCAGCAGCCCGACTAACTACGAGCAGTACTTC. This encodes CASSPTNYEQYF. The chain links TRBV11-2 to TRBJ2-7; D is possibly TRBD2 (5 bases). Germline assignment: CDR1 SGHAT and CDR2 FQNNGV. V lost 5 bases and J lost 3, with 8 bases in between. The CDR3 length is 12 residues.

The chain is built from TRBV25-1 and TRBJ1-5; D uncertain. V dropped 4 bases and J dropped 2 bases, with 12 bases sitting between them. CDR1 and CDR2 from the germline V gene are MGHDK and SYGVNS. CDR3 length equals 15 residues. The CDR3 loop reads CASSGAGPRNQPQHF. CDR3 nucleotides: TGTGCCAGCAGTGGCGCCGGGCCGCGCAATCAGCCCCAGCATTTT.

Worth noting for this clone: Other DNA variants within this sample encode the same CDR3. J is TRBJ2-3 and V is TRBV6-1; D uncertain. The germline V gene encodes CDR1 MNHNS and CDR2 SASEGT. The CDR3 contains 15 residues. The V and J ends lost 2 bases and 2 bases respectively, with 11 bases between them. The CDR3 DNA reads as TGTGCCAGCAGTGAATCGGTCGACCTCACAGATACGCAGTATTTT. Translation: CASSESVDLTDTQYF.

The V and J genes are TRBV5-1 and TRBJ2-5, with 8 bases identical to TRBD1. Germline loops: CDR1 SGHRS, CDR2 YFSETQ. Unmatched junction bases numbered 10, after V lost 5 bases and J lost 4 bases. The CDR3 is 15 residues long. CDR3 sequence (DNA): TGCGCCAGCAGTACCGTTGGACAGGGACGAGAGACCCAGTACTTC. This gives the protein CASSTVGQGRETQYF.

The V gene is TRBV6-4, the J gene TRBJ2-2; 12 positions match TRBD2. CDR3 size: 17 residues. The germline CDR1 and CDR2 sequences are MRHNA and SNTAGT. J gave up 0 bases and V 4 bases, and 3 bases lay outside the gene matches. CDR3 sequence reads: CASSVTSGSSNTGELFF. The CDR3 region has the DNA TGTGCCAGCAGTGTGACTAGCGGGAGTTCGAACACCGGGGAGCTGTTTTTT.

In its sample, this clone was seen a few times. V and J are TRBV6-6 and TRBJ1-1; 7 bases map to TRBD1. Germline V CDR1 and CDR2: MNHNY, SVGAGI (reference sequence). The CDR3 runs to 14 residues. Trimming removed 5 bases from V and 2 bases from J; junction bases left unmatched: 5. The CDR3 sequence: CASSGTAINTEAFF. Here the CDR3 DNA reads TGTGCCAGCAGTGGGACAGCCATAAACACTGAAGCTTTCTTT.

This rearrangement joins TRBV28 to TRBJ2-5; D gene ambiguous. V lost 5 bases to trimming and J lost 2 bases, with 3 bases between them. CDR1 MDHEN and CDR2 SYDVKM come from the germline V gene. This CDR3 comprises 11 residues. In DNA form, the CDR3 reads TGTGCCAGCAGTAGACAAGAGACCCAGTACTTC. This sequence encodes CASSRQETQYF. Full variable domain (rest looked up from reference TRBV28 and TRBJ2-5): DVKVTQSSRYLVKRTGEKVFLECVQDMDHENMFWYRQDPGLGLRLIYFSYDVKMKEKGDIPEGYSVSREKKERFSLILESASTNQTSMYLCASSRQETQYFGPGTRLLVL.

V usage is TRBV7-9 and J usage is TRBJ1-4; TRBD1 matches 10 bases. The trim removed 5 bases at V and 6 bases at J, leaving 9 bases unmatched. Germline V gene data show CDR1 as SEHNR and CDR2 as FQNEAQ (reference sequence). The CDR3 runs to 16 residues. The CDR3 protein is CASSPVLGTGDEKLFF. CDR3 DNA sequence: TGTGCCAGCAGCCCTGTATTGGGGACAGGGGATGAAAAACTGTTTTTT.